Included here is one T cell receptor (beta chain) sequence, with context. Germline assignment: CDR1 SGHNT and CDR2 YYREEE (reference sequence). This CDR3 spans 13 amino acids. V shed 3 bases and J shed 6 bases, with 10 bases lying between them. TCRdb's table, derived via immunoSEQ multiplex PCR, lists solely in-frame clones and lacks some. In the table there are about 74,000 clones, approximately 95% of which are singletons. This sample was included in a study of technical replicates of blood from several donors. This TCR was sampled from a human donor in good health. The chain recombines TRBV5-4 with TRBJ1-5; tentatively, D is TRBD1 (5 bases). Specimen: T cells isolated from PBMCs. This CDR3 is CASSSDIRQPQHF. The CDR3 region has the DNA TGTGCCAGCAGCTCGGACATCCGTCAGCCCCAGCATTTT.